The source of this TCR beta chain is a study of siplizumab effects on memory and regulatory T cells. Using immunoSEQ multiplex PCR, the repertoire was profiled, and TCRdb retains in-frame clones only, with some absent. Among about 110,000 clones listed, around nine tenths were seen once. The length of the CDR3 is 15 residues. Looked up from germline, CDR1 is SGHDN and CDR2 is FVKESK. V shed 2 bases and J 4 bases; nucleotides not matched to a gene: 2. A few counts support this clone. This sequence was found in a human donor in good health. The V and J genes are TRBV14 and TRBJ2-7, with TRBD2 matching 13 bases. The material sequenced was CD4+ T cells sorted from blood. This chain's CDR3 is CASSQPGLAGYEQYF. DNA of the CDR3: TGTGCCAGCAGCCAACCGGGACTAGCGGGATACGAGCAGTACTTC.